What follows are 9 T cell receptor beta chains derived from one specimen sequenced in a study of T cell responses to AZD1222 COVID-19 vaccine (dated by TCRdb to the early 2020s). Sample time point, as interpreted from the label and publication: baseline before first vaccination. The library was generated by the immunoSEQ multiplex PCR assay. What TCRdb holds here is the immuneACCESS table cut down to in-frame rearrangements. Part of the clones is not present; checked against another copy, under half of the missing clones reflect an unresolved V gene, and the others are unexplained. Within this sample are roughly 130,000 clones, with 94% of them counted one time only. Around 7% of the sample belongs to the ten largest clones. Sequenced material: peripheral blood, taken on day 0 of AZD1222 vaccination. These receptors were collected from an adult in good health.

The rearrangement joins TRBV30 to TRBJ1-1; 8 bases are a match to TRBD1. Germline loops: CDR1 GTSNPN, CDR2 SVGIG (reference sequence). CDR3 length: 13 amino acids. V lost 3 bases, J lost 3 bases, and 3 bases stayed unmatched. The CDR3 coding sequence is TGTGCCTGGAGCCGGACAGGGCACACTGAAGCTTTCTTT. Protein: CAWSRTGHTEAFF.

A single count supports this clone. The rearrangement joins TRBV5-6 to TRBJ2-2; D is perhaps TRBD2 (5 bases). V dropped 4 bases and J dropped 5 bases, with 15 bases sitting between them. The CDR3 runs 15 residues. Germline V gives CDR1 SGHDT, CDR2 YYEEEE. Here the CDR3 reads CASSPYAPGTGELFF. Here the CDR3 DNA reads TGTGCCAGCAGCCCCTACGCCCCGGGAACCGGGGAGCTGTTTTTT. Based on the CDR3 plus reference TRBV5-6 and TRBJ2-2, the full variable domain is DAGVTQSPTHLIKTRGQQVTLRCSPKSGHDTVSWYQQALGQGPQFIFQYYEEEERQRGNFPDRFSGHQFPNYSSELNVNALLLGDSALYLCASSPYAPGTGELFFGEGSRLTVL.

The chain recombines TRBV14 with TRBJ1-2; no firm D call. The CDR3 sequence is 9 residues long. CDR1 is SGHDN and CDR2 is FVKESK in the germline V gene. Trimming removed 3 bases from V and 8 bases from J, with 1 base in between. In DNA, the CDR3 is TGTGCCAGCAGCCAGGGCTACACCTTC. Its translation: CASSQGYTF.

The rearrangement links TRBV7-2 to TRBJ2-7; weak D call: TRBD2 (5 bases). CDR1 and CDR2 from the germline V gene are SGHTA and FQGNSA. The ends were cut back, 3 bases at V and 1 base at J, with 13 bases in the middle. This CDR3 contains 15 residues. The DNA of the CDR3 is TGTGCCAGCAGCTTTAGCGCGCCACCGTCCTACGAGCAGTACTTC. This codes for CASSFSAPPSYEQYF.

The chain links TRBV19 to TRBJ2-5, with a tentative D call TRBD2 (6 bases). The germline V gene has CDR1 LNHDA and CDR2 SQIVND (reference sequence). Trimming took off 5 bases at V and 10 bases at J, with 17 bases between the two ends. The CDR3 consists of 13 residues. Written as DNA, the CDR3 is TGTGCCAGTAGTGAGGAGGGCGAGGGTGGCCAGTACTTC. The encoded protein is CASSEEGEGGQYF.

The V gene is TRBV13, the J gene TRBJ2-7; no reliable D call. V gave up 5 bases and J gave up 4 bases, with 9 bases separating them. The V gene's germline CDR1 is PRHDT and CDR2 FYEKMQ (reference sequence). CDR3 length: 12 amino acids. The CDR3 sequence is CASSRSLYEQYF. The CDR3 bases are TGTGCCAGCAGCCGTAGTCTTTACGAGCAGTACTTC. Looking up the rest from reference TRBV13 and TRBJ2-7 gives the full variable domain: AAGVIQSPRHLIKEKRETATLKCYPIPRHDTVYWYQQGPGQDPQFLISFYEKMQSDKGSIPDRFSAQQFSDYHSELNMSSLELGDSALYFCASSRSLYEQYFGPGTRLTVT.

The genes are TRBV15 and TRBJ1-2; 8 bases map to TRBD1. Germline V gene lookup returns CDR1 LNHNV and CDR2 YYDKDF (reference sequence). The junction had 9 bases not matched to a gene; V was cut back by 1 base and J by 8 bases. The CDR3 sequence is 15 residues long. CDR3 DNA sequence: TGTGCCACCAGCAGAGTGGACAGGGTGGTCTTCGGCTACACCTTC. Amino acid sequence: CATSRVDRVVFGYTF. Full variable domain (rest looked up from reference TRBV15 and TRBJ1-2): DAMVIQNPRYQVTQFGKPVTLSCSQTLNHNVMYWYQQKSSQAPKLLFHYYDKDFNNEADTPDNFQSRRPNTSFCFLDIRSPGLGDTAMYLCATSRVDRVVFGYTFGSGTRLTVV.

The chain combines TRBV28 with TRBJ2-1, with 12 bases matching TRBD2. Germline CDR1 reads MDHEN; CDR2 reads SYDVKM. The length of the CDR3 is 15 residues. V shed 6 bases, J shed 3 bases, and the junction held 3 bases outside the gene matches. In nucleotides, the CDR3 is TGTGCCAGCAGAATGACTAGCGGGAGCTACAATGAGCAGTTCTTC. This codes for CASRMTSGSYNEQFF.

The chain joins TRBV6-5 to TRBJ2-7; D remains ambiguous. This CDR3 has 15 residues. Looked up from germline, CDR1 is MNHEY and CDR2 is SVGAGI. The V and J ends lost 4 bases and 2 bases respectively, with 15 bases between them. The CDR3 loop is CASSSLPGFAYEQYF. DNA for the CDR3: TGTGCCAGCAGTTCCCTCCCCGGGTTCGCCTACGAGCAGTACTTC.